This T cell receptor beta chain was observed in a study of graft-versus-host responses after intestinal transplantation. In the study overall: Recipients uniformly received anti-thymocyte globulin induction, followed by tacrolimus and steroids for roughly 3 years.

The table came from immunoSEQ multiplex PCR; TCRdb's copy has only in-frame clones and leaves some out. The table records about 23,000 clones, more than 90% of them present only once. The CDR3 length is 12 residues. CDR1 KGHSH and CDR2 LQKENI come from the germline V gene. Between the trimmed V and J ends, which lost 3 bases and 1 base, there was a span of 2 bases. The sample in question was PBMCs, obtained around 40 days after intestinal transplant. The V gene is TRBV18, the J gene TRBJ2-3; D is undetermined. This clonotype was obtained from a human patient who received an intestinal transplant, so some T cells may come from the graft donor. The CDR3 is CASSPGTDTQYF. CDR3 coding DNA: TGTGCCAGCTCACCCGGCACAGATACGCAGTATTTT.